This T cell receptor beta chain was found in a study of cytomegalovirus exposure and HLA in healthy donors. Researchers ran the PCR with 60 Vbeta and 13 Jbeta primers. Sequenced by immunoSEQ multiplex PCR; TCRdb stores in-frame clones only, minus some. The data contain under 200,000 clones, approximately 71% of them singletons. J lost 1 base, V lost 9 bases, and 7 bases had no gene match. CDR1 LNHDA and CDR2 SQIVND come from the germline V gene (reference sequence). The CDR3 length is 14 residues. A remark on this clone: Its antigen is not known.

General observations from the study: Prior analysis indicated that the majority of TCR beta V segments exhibited productivity approximately 87% or approximately 30% of the time. The study put 150 or so TCR beta chains on its list as cytomegalovirus-associated.

This clonotype was obtained from a woman younger than 35 in good health and CMV-seropositive. The specimen was PBMCs. The chain is built from TRBV19 and TRBJ1-1; 8 positions agree with TRBD1. The CDR3 sequence: CASRTGTGNTEAFF. CDR3 sequence (DNA): TGTGCCAGCCGGACAGGGACGGGGAACACTGAAGCTTTCTTT.